This note documents a single TCR beta chain sequence. V trimming: 11 bases; J trimming: 4 bases; junction bases outside the gene matches: 8. The CDR3 loop spans 13 amino acids. Germline lookup yields CDR1 KGHDR and CDR2 SFDVKD. This specimen comes from a study of blood T cell repertoires in COVID-19. Background on the study: Sample material is recorded as cDNA or gDNA derived from T cells, B-cell-depleted T cells, or PBMCs.

Clones were sequenced by immunoSEQ multiplex PCR, and TCRdb holds only the in-frame ones, with some missing. Of over 350,000 clones in the sample, 70% to 90% are singletons; the top ten hold more than 0.95%. The chain joins TRBV24-1 to TRBJ1-2; 8 bases are a match to TRBD1. Sequencing was done on a sample of PBMCs or T cells enriched from blood (not recorded which). This receptor was taken from a woman in her late teens or twenties who had recovered from COVID-19. DNA of the CDR3: TGTGCCAGACGACAGGGGCTCCCCTATGGCTACACCTTC. Its translation: CARRQGLPYGYTF.